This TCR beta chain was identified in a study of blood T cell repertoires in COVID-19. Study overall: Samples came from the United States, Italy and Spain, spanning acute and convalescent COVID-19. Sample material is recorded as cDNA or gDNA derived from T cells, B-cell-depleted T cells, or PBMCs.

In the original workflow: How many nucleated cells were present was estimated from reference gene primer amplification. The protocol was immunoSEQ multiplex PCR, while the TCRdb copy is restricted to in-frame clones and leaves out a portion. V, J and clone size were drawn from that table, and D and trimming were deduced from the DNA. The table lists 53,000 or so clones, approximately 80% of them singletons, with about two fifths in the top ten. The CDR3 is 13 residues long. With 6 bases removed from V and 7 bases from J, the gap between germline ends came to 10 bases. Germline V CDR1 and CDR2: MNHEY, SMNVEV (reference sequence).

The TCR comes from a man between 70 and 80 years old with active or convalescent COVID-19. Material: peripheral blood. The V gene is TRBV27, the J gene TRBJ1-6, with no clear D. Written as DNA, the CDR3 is TGTGCCAGCAGCACACAGTACAATTCACCCCTCCACTTT. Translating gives CASSTQYNSPLHF.